Presented here are 27 T cell receptor beta chains from one specimen sequenced in a study of blood T cell dynamics during melanoma immunotherapy. The method was immunoSEQ multiplex PCR; TCRdb's version includes in-frame clones alone and lacks a portion of them. Of about 13,000 clones listed, roughly 86% are singletons. Stated time point: pre-treatment baseline. This sample comprised blood, obtained from a patient treated with checkpoint blockade. The receptors stem from a human donor with melanoma.

V gene TRBV7-9 combines with J gene TRBJ2-3, with TRBD2 matching over 11 bases. CDR3 size: 18 residues. With V trimmed by 2 bases and J by 3 bases, 10 bases remained unmatched. In germline, CDR1 is SEHNR, CDR2 FQNEAQ (reference sequence). CDR3 in DNA: TGTGCCAGCAGCTTATCTCCAGGAGGGACTAGCGGTACAGATACGCAGTATTTT. As protein: CASSLSPGGTSGTDTQYF.

The gene calls are TRBV2 and TRBJ2-3; 11 nucleotides line up with TRBD2. V lost 4 bases and J lost 7; bases outside the gene matches: 7. There are 15 residues in the CDR3. Per germline, CDR1 SNHLY and CDR2 FYNNEI. CDR3 protein: CASSVTSGSSYTQYF. The CDR3 nucleotides read TGTGCCAGCAGTGTCACTAGCGGGAGTAGTTATACGCAGTATTTT.

The chain uses TRBV25-1 and TRBJ2-5; unclear D gene. The CDR3 length is 12 residues. V was trimmed by 8 bases and J by 5 bases, leaving 12 bases between them. Germline V gene sequence: CDR1 MGHDK, CDR2 SYGVNS. CDR3 loop: CASGLLRETQYF. The CDR3 nucleotides are TGTGCCAGCGGCCTATTGAGGGAGACCCAGTACTTC.

The gene calls are TRBV29-1 and TRBJ1-6; D uncertain. There are 18 residues in the CDR3. With 1 base removed from V and 7 bases from J, the gap between germline ends came to 23 bases. Germline assignment: CDR1 SQVTM and CDR2 ANQGSEA. The CDR3, as DNA: TGCAGCGTTGAAGGAGTTCCGCGGCACTTAGGGAAGAATTCACCCCTCCACTTT. Amino acid sequence: CSVEGVPRHLGKNSPLHF.

The gene calls are TRBV11-2 and TRBJ1-5; no definite D call. The CDR3 has 13 amino acids. Germline V gene data show CDR1 as SGHAT and CDR2 as FQNNGV. Trimming stripped 0 bases from V and 6 bases from J, with 6 bases between. Here the CDR3 DNA reads TGTGCCAGCAGCTTAGATCGTCTTCAGCCCCAGCATTTT. Its protein product is CASSLDRLQPQHF.

The chain couples TRBV6-5 to TRBJ1-1; perhaps TRBD1 as D (5 bases). The CDR3 is made up of 13 amino acids. The V gene lost 4 bases and the J gene lost 5 bases, with 11 bases spanning the gap. CDR1 is MNHEY and CDR2 is SVGAGI in the germline V gene. The CDR3 protein is CASSSRQSTEAFF. The CDR3 nucleotides are TGTGCCAGCAGTTCTAGACAGTCTACTGAAGCTTTCTTT.

This clone has only a few counts. The chain is built from TRBV14 and TRBJ1-2; D is unresolved. The germline CDR1 and CDR2 sequences are SGHDN and FVKESK. V lost 4 bases, J lost 0 bases, and 12 bases lay in between. This CDR3 region has 15 residues. The CDR3 loop reads CASSPAGGANYGYTF. CDR3 sequence (DNA): TGTGCCAGCAGCCCGGCGGGCGGAGCTAACTATGGCTACACCTTC.

The J gene is TRBJ1-6, the V gene TRBV28, with 7 bases that match TRBD1. V trimming: 4 bases; J trimming: 5 bases; junction bases outside the gene matches: 5. This CDR3 region has 15 residues. Germline-derived CDR1 and CDR2 are MDHEN and SYDVKM. CDR3 sequence: CASSYPGQDNSPLHF. In nucleotides, the CDR3 is TGTGCCAGCAGTTATCCCGGACAGGATAATTCACCCCTCCACTTT.

The CDR3 reads CASSLGRGYTDTQYF. CDR3 DNA sequence: TGCGCCAGCAGCTTGGGACGGGGATACACAGATACGCAGTATTTT. The V call is TRBV5-1, the J call TRBJ2-3; maybe TRBD2 (5 bases). The V gene's germline CDR1 is SGHRS and CDR2 YFSETQ. Trimming removed 0 bases from V and 2 bases from J, with 10 bases in between. The CDR3 spans 15 residues.

The chain has TRBV19 and TRBJ2-1; 10 bases agree with TRBD2. CDR3 size: 15 residues. Per germline, CDR1 LNHDA and CDR2 SQIVND (reference sequence). Trimming at V came to 7 bases and at J to 2 bases, leaving 5 bases not matched to a gene. CDR3 coding DNA: TGTGCCAGTATCAGAGCGGGAGGGCCCTACAATGAGCAGTTCTTC. It specifies CASIRAGGPYNEQFF.

This rearrangement joins TRBV7-2 to TRBJ1-2; D call uncertain. Germline CDR1 is SGHTA and CDR2 is FQGNSA. V gave up 1 base and J gave up 6 bases, with 18 bases separating them. This CDR3 contains 16 residues. CDR3 amino acids: CASSLGHPDLLNGYTF. The CDR3 bases are TGTGCCAGCAGCTTAGGGCACCCGGACCTCCTTAATGGCTACACCTTC.

The V gene is TRBV11-2, the J gene TRBJ2-7, with 11 bases identical to TRBD2. The germline CDR1 and CDR2 sequences are SGHAT and FQNNGV. The CDR3 extends over 18 amino acids. V was pared by 3 bases and J by 4 bases, with 14 bases of the junction left unmatched. Here the CDR3 reads CASSLTSGTLFLTYEQYF. The CDR3 DNA sequence: TGTGCCAGCAGCTTGACTAGCGGGACACTATTCTTGACTTACGAGCAGTACTTC.

In its sample, this clone was seen once. This chain connects TRBV7-2 to TRBJ2-7; unclear D gene. V shed 2 bases and J shed 5 bases, with 4 bases lying between them. In germline, CDR1 is SGHTA, CDR2 FQGNSA. The CDR3 is 11 amino acids. CDR3: CASSLLNEQYF. The DNA for the CDR3 is TGTGCCAGCAGCTTATTGAACGAGCAGTACTTC.

The sample holds a few counts of this clone. V gene TRBV28 combines with J gene TRBJ1-2, with TRBD1 matching 10 bases. This CDR3 region has 13 residues. Germline values: CDR1 MDHEN, CDR2 SYDVKM. V gave up 4 bases and J gave up 4 bases; unmatched junction bases: 0. In DNA, the CDR3 is TGTGCCAGCAGTTGGGACAGGGGCTATGGCTACACCTTC. The encoded protein is CASSWDRGYGYTF.

The chain links TRBV9 to TRBJ1-3; 10 positions agree with TRBD1. V shed 0 bases and J 7 bases; nucleotides not matched to a gene: 13. Looked up from germline, CDR1 is SGDLS and CDR2 is YYNGEE. The CDR3 covers 18 residues. CDR3 in amino acids: CASSVARSGTGVRNTIYF. The CDR3 region has the DNA TGTGCCAGCAGCGTAGCTCGTTCCGGGACAGGGGTCCGGAACACCATATATTTT. The full variable domain, its missing parts supplied by reference TRBV9 and TRBJ1-3, is DSGVTQTPKHLITATGQRVTLRCSPRSGDLSVYWYQQSLDQGLQFLIQYYNGEERAKGNILERFSAQQFPDLHSELNLSSLELGDSALYFCASSVARSGTGVRNTIYFGEGSWLTVV.

The chain's CDR3 is CASRPLQAAGKLFF. The CDR3 coding sequence is TGTGCCAGCAGACCACTCCAGGCGGCGGGAAAACTGTTTTTT. The chain combines TRBV2 with TRBJ1-4; D remains unclear. The CDR3 consists of 14 residues. V dropped 6 bases and J dropped 10 bases, with 18 bases sitting between them. CDR1 and CDR2 from the germline V gene are SNHLY and FYNNEI.

The CDR3 sequence: CASSLRLQSTGELFF. For the CDR3, the DNA is TGCGCCAGCAGCTTACGACTACAGTCCACCGGGGAGCTGTTTTTT. The chain links TRBV5-1 to TRBJ2-2; possible D gene TRBD2, 5 bases. Trimming left V 2 bases short and J 4 bases short, with 12 bases between. This CDR3 has 15 residues. Per germline, CDR1 SGHRS and CDR2 YFSETQ. The variable domain in full, completed from reference TRBV5-1 and TRBJ2-2, reads KAGVTQTPRYLIKTRGQQVTLSCSPISGHRSVSWYQQTPGQGLQFLFEYFSETQRNKGNFPGRFSGRQFSNSRSEMNVSTLELGDSALYLCASSLRLQSTGELFFGEGSRLTVL.

This clone was observed a few times. This sequence joins TRBV7-6 and TRBJ2-7, with 8 bases that match TRBD1. V gave up 3 bases and J gave up 6 bases; unmatched junction bases: 4. The CDR3 contains 13 residues. CDR1 SGHVS and CDR2 FNYEAQ come from the germline V gene. The CDR3 nucleotides read TGTGCCAGCAGCTTGGGGACAGGTAGCGAGCAGTACTTC. Protein product: CASSLGTGSEQYF.

In this sample, this clone turned up once. V gene TRBV10-2 combines with J gene TRBJ1-1; D is unclear. Per germline, CDR1 WSHSY and CDR2 SAAADI. This CDR3 region has 13 residues. V was pared by 4 bases and J by 0 bases, with 6 bases between. CDR3 bases: TGCGCCAGCAGTGGGGGAATGAACACTGAAGCTTTCTTT. As protein: CASSGGMNTEAFF.

The chain couples TRBV2 to TRBJ2-1; TRBD1 matches 8 bases. Germline CDR1 SNHLY, CDR2 FYNNEI. The CDR3 extends over 16 amino acids. V was pared by 5 bases and J by 8 bases, with 14 bases of the junction left unmatched. Written as DNA, the CDR3 is TGTGCCAGCAGTATTAGACAGGGGAAGGGTGGAGATGAGCAGTTCTTC. As protein: CASSIRQGKGGDEQFF.

The chain links TRBV11-2 to TRBJ1-5; D remains unclear. This CDR3 spans 15 amino acids. The V gene's germline CDR1 is SGHAT and CDR2 FQNNGV. V lost 5 bases, J lost 2 bases, and 13 bases lay in between. CDR3 nucleotide sequence: TGTGCCAGCAGCCACAGAAGGACGGGCAATCAGCCCCAGCATTTT. This translates into CASSHRRTGNQPQHF.

The V gene is TRBV6-6, the J gene TRBJ2-3, with D possibly matching TRBD2 (5 bases). This CDR3 contains 15 residues. The germline V gene encodes CDR1 MNHNY and CDR2 SVGAGI (reference sequence). V was cut by 7 bases and J by 1 base, with 15 bases left in between. The CDR3 DNA reads TGTGCCAGCACTTTTACGGGTAGCGGCACAGATACGCAGTATTTT. Protein sequence: CASTFTGSGTDTQYF.

This sequence joins TRBV30 and TRBJ1-2; maybe TRBD1 (5 bases). CDR3 length equals 15 residues. Germline CDR1 reads GTSNPN; CDR2 reads SVGIG (reference sequence). The germline V and J ends were trimmed by 4 bases and 3 bases, with 18 bases remaining between them. In nucleotides, the CDR3 is TGTGCCTGGAACCCCGGGAGGGGAAGGCACTATGGCTACACCTTC. This sequence encodes CAWNPGRGRHYGYTF. Drawing the rest from reference TRBV30 and TRBJ1-2, the complete variable domain is SQTIHQWPATLVQPVGSPLSLECTVEGTSNPNLYWYRQAAGRGLQLLFYSVGIGQISSEVPQNLSASRPQDRQFILSSKKLLLSDSGFYLCAWNPGRGRHYGYTFGSGTRLTVV.

As DNA, the CDR3 is TGTGCCAGCAGCTTGAGCGGCTCCTACAATGAGCAGTTCTTC. Encoded protein: CASSLSGSYNEQFF. This sequence joins TRBV7-9 and TRBJ2-1; a possible D gene is TRBD2 (5 bases). Germline loops: CDR1 SEHNR, CDR2 FQNEAQ (reference sequence). This CDR3 region has 14 residues. V shed 3 bases and J shed 0 bases, with 6 bases lying between them.

The rearrangement joins TRBV18 to TRBJ1-2, with D perhaps TRBD1 (5 bases). The V end was cut by 2 bases, the J end by 2 bases, with 6 bases between. The CDR3 has 13 residues. CDR1 is KGHSH and CDR2 is LQKENI in the germline V gene. The CDR3 nucleotides are TGTGCCAGCTCACCAGGGGGAAACTATGGCTACACCTTC. Residues: CASSPGGNYGYTF.

The chain uses TRBV12-5 and TRBJ2-1, with 7 bases identical to TRBD1. The CDR3 length is 18 residues. Trimming took 0 bases from V and 0 from J; bases not matched to a gene: 8. CDR1 is LGHNT, CDR2 FRNRAP, per germline. The CDR3 DNA sequence: TGTGCTAGTGGTTTGGTAAGGGGACAGCGATACTCCTACAATGAGCAGTTCTTC. This gives the protein CASGLVRGQRYSYNEQFF.

This clone has just one count. CDR3 protein: CASSYLNEQFF. The DNA for the CDR3 is TGTGCCAGCAGTTACCTAAATGAGCAGTTCTTC. The chain uses TRBV6-5 and TRBJ2-1; D is unresolved. Trimming removed 2 bases from V and 7 bases from J, with 3 bases in between. Germline V gene data show CDR1 as MNHEY and CDR2 as SVGAGI. The CDR3 contains 11 residues.